The rows below give T cell receptor beta chains drawn from one sample of a study of blood T cell repertoires in COVID-19. Generated by immunoSEQ multiplex PCR, the TCRdb table keeps only in-frame clones and is missing some. In the table there are roughly 240,000 clones, 86% of which are singletons. The sample comprised PBMCs or T cells enriched from blood (not recorded which). The receptor set was obtained from a woman in her fifties or sixties who had recovered from COVID-19. Both conserved end residues are part of each CDR3. D genes are given only for firm matches. The size of a clone is reported for some rows only, either as once, few or many, or as a class for expanded clones.

V gene	clone size	J gene	D gene	CDR3 DNA	CDR3 protein
TRBV7-9	.	TRBJ2-7	TRBD2	TGTGCCAGCAGCCCAGAGGCTAGCGGGAGGCTCTACGAGCAGTACTTC	CASSPEASGRLYEQYF
TRBV5-1	.	TRBJ2-3	TRBD1	TGCGCCAGCAGCCCCACAGGGGGCGGAGATACGCAGTATTTT	CASSPTGGGDTQYF
TRBV30	.	TRBJ2-1	.	TGTGCCTGGAGTGTAGTTAGCTCCTACAATGAGCAGTTCTTC	CAWSVVSSYNEQFF
TRBV7-9	.	TRBJ2-7	TRBD2	TGTGCCAGCAGCCCCCCGGGTAGCGGGTCCTACGAGCAGTACTTC	CASSPPGSGSYEQYF
TRBV24-1	.	TRBJ2-1	TRBD2	TGTGCCACCAGTGATTCCGGGACTAGCGGGAGTAATGAGCAGTTCTTC	CATSDSGTSGSNEQFF
TRBV3-1/TRBV3-2	.	TRBJ2-5	TRBD2	TGTGCCAGCAGCCAGGCGGGGGGGCGAGAGACCCAGTACTTC	CASSQAGGRETQYF
TRBV6-2/TRBV6-3	.	TRBJ2-3	.	TGTGCCAGCAGTTCCCCCCCGGGGACTGAAACAGATACGCAGTATTTT	CASSSPPGTETDTQYF
TRBV5-6	.	TRBJ2-7	TRBD1	TGTGCCAGCAGTCCGGACAGGTTTGGGGACTACGAGCAGTACTTC	CASSPDRFGDYEQYF
TRBV5-4	.	TRBJ1-1	.	TGTGCCAGCAGCTTGGGGGAGGTGGACACTGAAGCTTTCTTT	CASSLGEVDTEAFF
TRBV2	.	TRBJ2-2	TRBD2	TGTGCCAGCAGTGGTTCCAGCGGGAGGGTAAACACCGGGGAGCTGTTTTTT	CASSGSSGRVNTGELFF
TRBV7-8	.	TRBJ2-7	TRBD1	TGTGCCAGCAGCTTAGTACAGGGGGGTTACGAGCAGTACTTC	CASSLVQGGYEQYF
TRBV5-1	.	TRBJ1-3	TRBD1	TGCGCCAGCAGCCCGGGACAGATGACTGGAAACACCATATATTTT	CASSPGQMTGNTIYF
TRBV30	.	TRBJ1-5	.	TGTGCCTGGAGAACGGCAGGGGCCGCTTTTGGGGGACAGCCCCAGCATTTT	CAWRTAGAAFGGQPQHF
TRBV27	once	TRBJ2-7	TRBD1	TGTGCCAGCAGTTTAGCCAGGGGGCTTCGGGAGCAGTACTTC	CASSLARGLREQYF
TRBV29-1	once	TRBJ1-1	TRBD1	TGCAGCGCCTGGGACAGGTTGAACACTGAAGCTTTCTTT	CSAWDRLNTEAFF
TRBV19	.	TRBJ1-1	.	TGTGCCAGTAGTATAGAACGGGGAGGCACTGAAGCTTTCTTT	CASSIERGGTEAFF
TRBV7-2	few	TRBJ1-1	.	TGTGCCAGCAGCTTTAGTGAGAACACTGAAGCTTTCTTT	CASSFSENTEAFF
TRBV29-1	.	TRBJ1-1	.	TGCAGCGCCATTACAGAGAACACTGAAGCTTTCTTT	CSAITENTEAFF
TRBV28	.	TRBJ2-7	TRBD1	TGTGCCAGCAGTTCCCCGGGACAGGGGTTAACCTACGAGCAGTACTTC	CASSSPGQGLTYEQYF
TRBV11-3	once	TRBJ2-2	.	TGTGCCAGCACCTACCAGGGCACCGGGGAGCTGTTTTTT	CASTYQGTGELFF
TRBV6-5	.	TRBJ2-7	TRBD1	TGTGCCAGCAGATCCCCGACAGGGGCACCCGAGCAGTACTTC	CASRSPTGAPEQYF
TRBV11-2	.	TRBJ1-2	.	TGTGCCAGCAGACTCCGGGACATCTATGGCTACACCTTC	CASRLRDIYGYTF
TRBV12-5	.	TRBJ2-3	.	TGTGCTAGTGGTTTCGGCAGGGCCTCAGATACGCAGTATTTT	CASGFGRASDTQYF
TRBV7-2	.	TRBJ2-3	.	TGTGCCGGTGGTGAGGTTAGCACAGATACGCAGTATTTT	CAGGEVSTDTQYF
TRBV23-1	few	TRBJ2-3	TRBD1	TGCGCCAGCAGAGGACAGGGGAGCGAAGATACGCAGTATTTT	CASRGQGSEDTQYF
TRBV7-2	once	TRBJ2-7	TRBD2	TGTGCCAGCAGCCCTCAAACCGGGGGGGGACGCGAGCAGTACTTC	CASSPQTGGGREQYF
TRBV6-5	.	TRBJ2-7	.	TGTGCCAGCAGATATCAGGTAACCTCCTACGAGCAGTACTTC	CASRYQVTSYEQYF
TRBV30	.	TRBJ1-2	.	TGTGCCTGGAGTGGAACTCAGGGTGCTAACTATGGCTACACCTTC	CAWSGTQGANYGYTF
TRBV5-5	.	TRBJ1-2	TRBD1	TGTGCCAGCAGCTTTAGGACAGGGGGCTATGGCTACACCTTC	CASSFRTGGYGYTF
TRBV30	.	TRBJ1-5	.	TGTGCCTGGAGATCCGGGAGAGGCAATCAGCCCCAGCATTTT	CAWRSGRGNQPQHF
TRBV11-2	.	TRBJ1-5	TRBD1	TGTGCCAGCAGCTTAGGTCGGGGACAGGGAAATCAGCCCCAGCATTTT	CASSLGRGQGNQPQHF
TRBV6-2/TRBV6-3	.	TRBJ1-2	.	TGTGCCAGCAGTTACCAGGGGCTGGACTATGGCTACACCTTC	CASSYQGLDYGYTF
TRBV28	.	TRBJ1-5	.	TGTGCCAGCAGATTCAGGGGATACAATCAGCCCCAGCATTTT	CASRFRGYNQPQHF
TRBV6-5	.	TRBJ2-7	.	TGTGCCAGCAGTCCCCTAGCGACCTCCTACGAGCAGTACTTC	CASSPLATSYEQYF
TRBV2	few	TRBJ1-2	TRBD1	TGTGCCAGCAGAGGACAGGGGATAGGCTACACCTTC	CASRGQGIGYTF
TRBV29-1	.	TRBJ2-6	TRBD1	TGCAGCGTCCGGACAGGGGACGGGGCCAACGTCCTGACTTTC	CSVRTGDGANVLTF
TRBV19	.	TRBJ1-2	.	TGTGCCAGTATCGGACGCGGGGAAAACAGCCTTTCCGGCTACACCTTC	CASIGRGENSLSGYTF
TRBV19	.	TRBJ2-1	TRBD1	TGTGCCAGTAGTTTTGGGACAGGCTTCGGCGATGAGCAGTTCTTC	CASSFGTGFGDEQFF
TRBV7-2	.	TRBJ1-4	.	TGTGCCAGCAGCTTAGCGCGCGGGGCCGCGGGGGAAAAACTGTTTTTT	CASSLARGAAGEKLFF
TRBV18	.	TRBJ1-1	.	TGTGCCAGCTCAGCTGACAGTTACACTGAAGCTTTCTTT	CASSADSYTEAFF
TRBV19	.	TRBJ1-1	.	TGTGCCAGTAGTATCGCAGGGATTGGAGCTGAAGCTTTCTTT	CASSIAGIGAEAFF